Listed here is a single T cell receptor (beta chain). The data belong to a study of blood T cells in healthy people across ages. Looked up from germline, CDR1 is DFQATT and CDR2 is SNEGSKA (reference sequence). V was clipped by 6 bases and J by 0 bases; unmatched bases: 7. The CDR3 consists of 14 residues. Primed by a sample-barcoded 5' primer and a J-beta primer mix, a second PCR proceeded for 7 to 11 cycles. MiXCR, applied by TCRdb to the 5' RACE reads, yields one record per CDR3 protein. Here the sample spans about 1.8 million distinct CDR3 sequences, around half being singletons. Sequencing was done on a sample of blood. The rearrangement links TRBV20-1 to TRBJ1-1; 7 bases map to TRBD1. The receptor was derived from a middle-aged woman in good health. Here the CDR3 reads CSAKKGQVNTEAFF. CDR3 coding DNA: TGCAGTGCCAAAAAAGGACAGGTGAACACTGAAGCTTTCTTT.